This T cell receptor (beta chain) appears in the sequencing data of a study of CD8+ T cells in alopecia areata. This clone was detected only a few times. Its antigen is unknown. Whole-study findings and limits: Higher clonality was seen in lesional scalp than in normal scalp, especially in alopecia totalis/universalis. Scalp sequencing also captures normal skin's resident alphabeta T cells.

TCR sequencing used cDNA made by reverse transcription of extracted RNA. TCRdb keeps only in-frame clones here, not all; method: immunoSEQ multiplex PCR. The sample lists some 170,000 clones, around 71% seen once, with 9.5% to 12% in the top ten. This receptor was identified in a human donor with alopecia areata. The material sequenced was CD8+ T cells sorted from blood, taken at week 0.

In DNA form, the CDR3 reads TGTGCCAGCAGCCCCGACCGGGACTTAGCCTACAATGAGCAGTTCTTC. Translating it yields CASSPDRDLAYNEQFF. The V gene is TRBV21-1, the J gene TRBJ2-1; TRBD2 was called by the table and not checked on the DNA. TRBV21-1 is noted as a pseudogene. The CDR3 covers 16 residues.